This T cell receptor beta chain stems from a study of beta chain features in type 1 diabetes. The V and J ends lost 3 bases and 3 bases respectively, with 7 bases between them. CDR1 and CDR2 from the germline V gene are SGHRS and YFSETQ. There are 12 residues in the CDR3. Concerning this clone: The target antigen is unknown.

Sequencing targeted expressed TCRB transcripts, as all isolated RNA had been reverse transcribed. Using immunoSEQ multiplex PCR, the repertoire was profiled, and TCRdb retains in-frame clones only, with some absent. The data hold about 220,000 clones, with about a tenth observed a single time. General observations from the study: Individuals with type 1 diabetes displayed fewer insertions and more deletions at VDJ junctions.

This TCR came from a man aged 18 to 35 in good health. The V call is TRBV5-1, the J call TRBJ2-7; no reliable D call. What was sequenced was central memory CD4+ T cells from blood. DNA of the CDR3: TGCGCCAGCAGCTCACAGCTCTACGAGCAGTACTTC. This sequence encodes CASSSQLYEQYF.